A single sample is the source of the 32 T cell receptor beta chains below, sequenced in a study of blood T cell repertoires in COVID-19 (TCRdb year 2020). Library generation was performed with the immunoSEQ multiplex PCR assay. Drawn from immuneACCESS, this table holds only the in-frame rearrangements with V and J called that TCRdb kept. Clones are partly lost; checked studies trace under half to an unresolved V gene and leave the rest unexplained. This sample is represented by about 200,000 clones; 85% to 90% of them were singletons. The ten largest make up approximately 5.6% of the sample. The sample comprised peripheral blood. All receptors derive from a man aged 40-55 years with active or convalescent COVID-19.

This chain links TRBV6-1 with TRBJ1-2, with D maybe TRBD1 (5 bases). V shed 1 base and J shed 4 bases, with 13 bases lying between them. Germline assignment: CDR1 MNHNS and CDR2 SASEGT. This CDR3 has 15 residues. DNA for the CDR3: TGTGCCAGCAGTGAAGATGACAGAGGATCCTATGGCTACACCTTC. Translated: CASSEDDRGSYGYTF.

The V and J genes are TRBV28 and TRBJ1-2, with D unclear. The CDR3 contains 14 residues. Germline assignment: CDR1 MDHEN and CDR2 SYDVKM. V lost 4 bases and J lost 2, with 11 bases in between. The CDR3 is CASSSTPENYGYTF. The CDR3 DNA follows: TGTGCCAGCAGTTCCACTCCGGAGAACTATGGCTACACCTTC.

The CDR3 protein is CAISESFQVGGANVLTF. The CDR3 nucleotides are TGTGCCATCAGTGAGTCGTTTCAGGTGGGCGGGGCCAACGTCCTGACTTTC. The chain couples TRBV10-3 to TRBJ2-6; no clear D. V was shortened by 0 bases and J by 4 bases, with 13 bases between the two germline ends. Per germline, CDR1 ENHRY and CDR2 SYGVKD. The CDR3 length is 17 residues.

The genes are TRBV19 and TRBJ2-1; D is perhaps TRBD1 (6 bases). This CDR3 is 17 amino acids long. Germline V gives CDR1 LNHDA, CDR2 SQIVND (reference sequence). V was pared by 6 bases and J by 0 bases, with 18 bases between. The CDR3 nucleotides are TGTGCCAGTAGCCCACAGGGTACCTTTGGCTCCTACAATGAGCAGTTCTTC. Translated, it gives CASSPQGTFGSYNEQFF.

The V gene is TRBV5-4, the J gene TRBJ2-7; 7 bases match TRBD1. Germline V CDR1 and CDR2: SGHNT, YYREEE (reference sequence). With 0 bases clipped from V and 4 bases from J, the junction kept 7 bases outside the gene matches. The CDR3 is 15 residues long. In nucleotides, the CDR3 is TGTGCCAGCAGCTTGGCCGGGGCAGGGGGTTACGAGCAGTACTTC. The encoded protein is CASSLAGAGGYEQYF.

V and J are TRBV3-1 (or the pseudogene TRBV3-2) and TRBJ1-2, with 7 bases matching TRBD1. J gave up 4 bases and V 4 bases, and 3 bases lay outside the gene matches. CDR3 length: 13 residues. Per the germline V gene, CDR1 is LGHDT and CDR2 is YNNKEL (reference sequence). CDR3 loop: CASSPRGPYGYTF. CDR3 bases: TGTGCCAGCAGCCCAAGGGGGCCCTATGGCTACACCTTC.

This clone was picked up a small number of times. The chain uses TRBV9 and TRBJ1-1; tentative D call: TRBD1 (6 bases). Germline CDR1 SGDLS, CDR2 YYNGEE. There are 16 residues in the CDR3. V was shortened by 1 base and J by 0 bases, with 13 bases between the two germline ends. The chain's CDR3 is CASSVSTGTLNTEAFF. The CDR3 DNA reads as TGTGCCAGCAGCGTATCAACAGGGACGTTGAACACTGAAGCTTTCTTT.

The genes are TRBV2 and TRBJ2-5; D is perhaps TRBD2 (5 bases). The CDR3 runs 15 residues. Per germline, CDR1 SNHLY and CDR2 FYNNEI. Trimming left V 3 bases short and J 7 bases short, with 18 bases between. CDR3 sequence: CASSETRAGEGTQYF. The CDR3 coding sequence is TGTGCCAGCAGTGAGACCCGGGCCGGGGAAGGGACCCAGTACTTC.

J is TRBJ1-2 and V is TRBV2, with a weak D call TRBD1 (6 bases). Deletions cut 6 bases from V and 8 bases from J, with 22 bases between. Germline CDR1 SNHLY, CDR2 FYNNEI. The CDR3 runs 15 residues. CDR3: CASRRWGQDPRGYTF. The CDR3, as DNA: TGTGCCAGCAGGCGGTGGGGGCAGGACCCTCGGGGCTACACCTTC.

This clone has just a few counts. The V gene is TRBV7-9, the J gene TRBJ2-7, with D possibly TRBD2 on 6 matching bases. Germline lookup yields CDR1 SEHNR and CDR2 FQNEAQ (reference sequence). V was clipped by 5 bases and J by 2 bases, with 16 bases between them. The CDR3 contains 15 residues. The DNA for the CDR3 is TGTGCCAGCAGCGTAAGGGAGGATCAAACCTACGAGCAGTACTTC. It codes for CASSVREDQTYEQYF.

This clone turned up a few times. The chain joins TRBV6-2 or TRBV6-3 to TRBJ2-7, with D maybe TRBD2 (5 bases). The V and J ends lost 6 bases and 3 bases respectively, with 12 bases between them. The length of the CDR3 is 13 residues. Germline assignment: CDR1 MNHEY and CDR2 SVGEGT. CDR3 sequence: CASSSDSVYEQYF. The CDR3 DNA reads as TGTGCCAGCAGCTCGGACTCTGTCTACGAGCAGTACTTC.

This clone qualifies as medium-sized. The chain has TRBV6-2 or TRBV6-3 and TRBJ1-6, with 8 bases lining up with TRBD1. After removal of 6 bases from V and 9 bases from J, the junction contained 7 bases not matched to a gene. The germline V gene has CDR1 MNHEY and CDR2 SVGEGT. CDR3 length equals 14 residues. The CDR3 sequence: CASSPGQEVSPLHF. DNA for the CDR3: TGTGCCAGCAGCCCGGGACAGGAGGTTTCACCCCTCCACTTT.

The chain has TRBV5-1 and TRBJ2-7; D unclear. CDR3 size: 14 residues. Trimming shortened V by 4 bases and J by 0 bases, and 11 bases separated the two germline ends. Germline CDR1 reads SGHRS; CDR2 reads YFSETQ. CDR3 sequence reads: CASSPVAGSYEQYF. CDR3 DNA: TGCGCCAGCAGCCCGGTGGCAGGCTCCTACGAGCAGTACTTC. The variable domain in full, with the rest retrieved from reference TRBV5-1 and TRBJ2-7, is KAGVTQTPRYLIKTRGQQVTLSCSPISGHRSVSWYQQTPGQGLQFLFEYFSETQRNKGNFPGRFSGRQFSNSRSEMNVSTLELGDSALYLCASSPVAGSYEQYFGPGTRLTVT.

V is TRBV7-2 and J is TRBJ2-2; 7 bases match TRBD1. After removal of 5 bases from V and 7 bases from J, the junction contained 13 bases not matched to a gene. The germline V gene has CDR1 SGHTA and CDR2 FQGNSA. The CDR3 covers 16 residues. The CDR3 sequence is CASSATRQGIGGELFF. CDR3 bases: TGTGCCAGCAGCGCAACCAGACAGGGAATTGGCGGGGAGCTGTTTTTT.

The rearrangement uses TRBV11-2 and TRBJ1-2; D remains unclear. This CDR3 is 14 amino acids long. The germline gives CDR1 SGHAT, CDR2 FQNNGV. V lost 10 bases to trimming and J lost 2 bases, with 17 bases between them. The CDR3 DNA sequence: TGTGCCACCACGACCGTGGCGGGAAACTATGGCTACACCTTC. Translated: CATTTVAGNYGYTF.

This chain uses TRBV4-3 with TRBJ1-2; 7 bases are a match to TRBD1. This CDR3 has 16 residues. The ends lost 2 bases at V and 1 base at J; junction bases unmatched: 7. Germline lookup yields CDR1 LGHNA and CDR2 YSLEER. The CDR3 sequence is CASSQSVAGGNYGYTF. CDR3 nucleotide sequence: TGCGCCAGCAGCCAATCCGTTGCAGGGGGTAACTATGGCTACACCTTC.

The rearrangement uses TRBV7-9 and TRBJ2-4; 8 nucleotides agree with TRBD1. V lost 4 bases to trimming and J lost 8 bases; unmatched junction nucleotides: 16. This CDR3 is 17 amino acids long. The germline V gene encodes CDR1 SEHNR and CDR2 FQNEAQ (reference sequence). CDR3 protein: CASSSVVSGQGVDIQYF. For the CDR3, the DNA is TGTGCCAGCAGCTCAGTCGTTTCAGGACAGGGAGTGGACATTCAGTACTTC.

The rearrangement uses TRBV7-9 and TRBJ2-2, with TRBD1 identical over 8 bases. CDR1 SEHNR and CDR2 FQNEAQ come from the germline V gene (reference sequence). The CDR3 covers 15 residues. The junction had 3 bases not matched to a gene; V was cut back by 1 base and J by 5 bases. The CDR3 loop is CASSLGTGRTGELFF. CDR3 nucleotides: TGTGCCAGCAGCTTAGGGACAGGGAGGACCGGGGAGCTGTTTTTT.

This clone was seen more than once but under ten times. This same CDR3 is encoded by further DNA sequences in the sample. The genes are TRBV6-5 and TRBJ2-3, with 11 bases that match TRBD2. This CDR3 region has 16 residues. The germline gives CDR1 MNHEY, CDR2 SVGAGI. The V and J ends lost 4 bases and 5 bases, in that order; junction bases with no gene match: 8. As DNA, the CDR3 is TGTGCCAGCAGTTTGAGGCTAGCGGGAGGTCTAGATACGCAGTATTTT. The encoded protein is CASSLRLAGGLDTQYF.

CDR3 coding DNA: TGTGCCAGCAGCTCCGTTGGACATGCGAACTACGAGCAGTACTTC. Protein: CASSSVGHANYEQYF. The chain couples TRBV11-3 to TRBJ2-7, with D tentatively TRBD1 (5 bases). Trimming removed 4 bases from V and 3 bases from J, with 16 bases in between. The CDR3 has 15 residues. CDR1 is SGHNT, CDR2 YENEEA, per germline.

The chain links TRBV7-9 to TRBJ1-5, with D possibly matching TRBD1 (6 bases). Germline CDR1 is SEHNR and CDR2 is FQNEAQ (reference sequence). The CDR3 contains 14 residues. V was cut by 5 bases and J by 4 bases, with 12 bases left in between. In DNA, the CDR3 is TGTGCCAGCAGCCCGGACAGAGGAAATCAGCCCCAGCATTTT. Its protein product is CASSPDRGNQPQHF.

A single count supports this clone. The rearrangement links TRBV6-1 to TRBJ2-5; 8 nucleotides line up with TRBD1. The CDR3 is 17 residues long. Germline values: CDR1 MNHNS, CDR2 SASEGT. J lost 5 bases, V lost 2 bases, and 13 bases had no gene match. The CDR3: CASSESRGLPYGETQYF. The CDR3 coding sequence is TGTGCCAGCAGTGAAAGCAGGGGGCTTCCATATGGGGAGACCCAGTACTTC.

This clone has only one observation. The chain links TRBV19 to TRBJ1-6; TRBD1 is a possible D gene (6 bases). The CDR3 has 16 amino acids. Trimming shortened V by 7 bases and J by 7 bases, and 20 bases separated the two germline ends. Germline-derived CDR1 and CDR2 are LNHDA and SQIVND (reference sequence). This CDR3 reads CASTPRGATLNSPLHF. For the CDR3, the DNA is TGTGCCAGTACCCCTCGGGGGGCCACTTTGAATTCACCCCTCCACTTT.

The CDR3 DNA reads TGTGCCAGCAGCCCGCAGACTAGCGGGAATTACAATGAGCAGTTCTTC. It translates to CASSPQTSGNYNEQFF. The rearrangement uses TRBV7-2 and TRBJ2-1, with 11 bases lining up with TRBD2. V lost 5 bases and J lost 4; bases outside the gene matches: 7. This CDR3 is 16 amino acids long. Germline CDR1 is SGHTA and CDR2 is FQGNSA.

This clone was counted once. This sequence joins TRBV7-9 and TRBJ1-1, with TRBD1 matching 8 bases. Germline assignment: CDR1 SEHNR and CDR2 FQNEAQ (reference sequence). Germline trimming cut 5 bases from V and 1 base from J; bases unmatched to any gene: 15. This CDR3 has 18 amino acids. The CDR3 DNA reads as TGTGCCAGCAGCCGACACTTAGACAGGGGCAATAAGAACACTGAAGCTTTCTTT. Translation gives CASSRHLDRGNKNTEAFF. Using reference TRBV7-9 and TRBJ1-1 for the parts outside the CDR3, the full variable domain is DTGVSQNPRHKITKRGQNVTFRCDPISEHNRLYWYRQTLGQGPEFLTYFQNEAQLEKSRLLSDRFSAERPKGSFSTLEIQRTEQGDSAMYLCASSRHLDRGNKNTEAFFGQGTRLTVV.

The chain joins TRBV11-3 to TRBJ2-1, with 9 bases aligning to TRBD1. V dropped 4 bases and J dropped 2; count of bases not matched to a gene: 6. Germline V lookup: CDR1 SGHNT, CDR2 YENEEA. The CDR3 totals 16 residues. The DNA of the CDR3 is TGTGCCAGCAGCTCCGGCGGGACAGGGACCTACAATGAGCAGTTCTTC. Translating it yields CASSSGGTGTYNEQFF.

Concerning this clone: In the same sample, other DNA sequences code for this CDR3. This chain joins TRBV3-1 (or the pseudogene TRBV3-2) and TRBJ1-1; D perhaps matches TRBD1 (6 bases). V was clipped by 1 base and J by 5 bases, with 11 bases between them. CDR1 is LGHDT and CDR2 is YNNKEL in the germline V gene (reference sequence). The length of the CDR3 is 14 residues. CDR3 in amino acids: CASSQAGGGTEAFF. CDR3 DNA sequence: TGTGCCAGCAGCCAAGCGGGGGGCGGAACTGAAGCTTTCTTT.

The gene calls are TRBV5-1 and TRBJ2-6, with no clear D. The V and J ends lost 4 bases and 0 bases respectively, with 5 bases between them. There are 14 residues in the CDR3. Germline CDR1 and CDR2: SGHRS and YFSETQ. The CDR3 loop reads CASSGDSGANVLTF. CDR3 in DNA: TGCGCCAGCAGCGGAGACTCTGGGGCCAACGTCCTGACTTTC.

The chain carries TRBV5-1 and TRBJ2-7; TRBD1 aligns across 9 bases. V lost 0 bases and J lost 5; bases outside the gene matches: 6. Germline-derived CDR1 and CDR2 are SGHRS and YFSETQ. This CDR3 is built from 15 residues. CDR3 loop: CASSLGDRVVDEQYF. The DNA for the CDR3 is TGCGCCAGCAGCTTGGGGGACAGGGTCGTAGACGAGCAGTACTTC.

The V call is TRBV6-5, the J call TRBJ1-1; the D gene is possibly TRBD1 (6 bases). CDR3 length equals 14 residues. V shed 2 bases and J shed 3 bases, with 10 bases lying between them. Germline-derived CDR1 and CDR2 are MNHEY and SVGAGI. In DNA form, the CDR3 reads TGTGCCAGCAGTTACGAAGGGGGGGACACTGAAGCTTTCTTT. Protein sequence: CASSYEGGDTEAFF.

V and J are TRBV19 and TRBJ1-1, with 10 nucleotides matching TRBD1. The CDR3 consists of 16 residues. Germline V gives CDR1 LNHDA, CDR2 SQIVND (reference sequence). Trimming at V came to 10 bases and at J to 1 base, leaving 12 bases not matched to a gene. CDR3 bases: TGTGCCACCTCCTCCTGGGACAGGGGCCAGAACACTGAAGCTTTCTTT. It encodes CATSSWDRGQNTEAFF.

This CDR3 is CASSSMARMNTEAFF. The DNA of the CDR3 is TGTGCCAGCAGCTCGATGGCCAGGATGAACACTGAAGCTTTCTTT. V and J are TRBV5-6 and TRBJ1-1; D unclear. The length of the CDR3 is 15 residues. Germline V CDR1 and CDR2: SGHDT, YYEEEE. V was cut by 3 bases and J by 0 bases, with 12 bases left in between.